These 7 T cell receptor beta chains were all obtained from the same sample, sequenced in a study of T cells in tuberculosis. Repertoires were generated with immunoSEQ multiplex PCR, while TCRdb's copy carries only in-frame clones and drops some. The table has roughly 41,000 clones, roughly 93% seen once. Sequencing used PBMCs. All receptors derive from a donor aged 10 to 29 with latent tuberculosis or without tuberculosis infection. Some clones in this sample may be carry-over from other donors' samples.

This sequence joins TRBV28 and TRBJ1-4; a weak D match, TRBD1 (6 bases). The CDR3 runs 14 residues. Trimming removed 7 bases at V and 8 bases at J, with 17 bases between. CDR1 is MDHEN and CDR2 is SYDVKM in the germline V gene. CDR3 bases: TGTGCCAGCAAGAGGGGGGGTATTGAGGAAAAACTGTTTTTT. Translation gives CASKRGGIEEKLFF.

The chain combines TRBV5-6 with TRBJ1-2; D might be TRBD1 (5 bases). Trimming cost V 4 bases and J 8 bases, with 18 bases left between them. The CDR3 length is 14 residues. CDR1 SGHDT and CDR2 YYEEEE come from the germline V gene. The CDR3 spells CASSRGESLRGYTF. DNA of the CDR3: TGTGCCAGCAGCCGGGGGGAATCTTTGCGGGGCTACACCTTC.

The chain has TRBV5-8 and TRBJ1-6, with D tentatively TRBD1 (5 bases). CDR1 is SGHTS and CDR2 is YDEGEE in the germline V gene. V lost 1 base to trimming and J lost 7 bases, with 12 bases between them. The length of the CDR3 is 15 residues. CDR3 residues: CASSLFQGLNSPLHF. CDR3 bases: TGTGCCAGCAGCTTGTTTCAGGGCTTGAATTCACCCCTCCACTTT.

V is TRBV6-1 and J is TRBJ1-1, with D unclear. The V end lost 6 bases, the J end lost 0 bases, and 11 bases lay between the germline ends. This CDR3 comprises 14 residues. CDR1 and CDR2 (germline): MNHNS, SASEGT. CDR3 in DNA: TGTGCCAGCAGACCACAGCTTATGAACACTGAAGCTTTCTTT. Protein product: CASRPQLMNTEAFF.

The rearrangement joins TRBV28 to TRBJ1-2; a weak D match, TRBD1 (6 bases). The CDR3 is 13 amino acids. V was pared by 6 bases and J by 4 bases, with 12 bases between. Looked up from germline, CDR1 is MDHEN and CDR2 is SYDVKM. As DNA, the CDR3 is TGTGCCAGCAGCCAGGACAGAGCCTATGGCTACACCTTC. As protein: CASSQDRAYGYTF.

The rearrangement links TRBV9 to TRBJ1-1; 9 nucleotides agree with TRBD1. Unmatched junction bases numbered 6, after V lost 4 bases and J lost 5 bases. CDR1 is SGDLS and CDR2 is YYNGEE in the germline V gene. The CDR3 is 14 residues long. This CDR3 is CASSIGTGRTEAFF. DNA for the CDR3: TGTGCCAGCAGCATAGGGACAGGGCGGACTGAAGCTTTCTTT.

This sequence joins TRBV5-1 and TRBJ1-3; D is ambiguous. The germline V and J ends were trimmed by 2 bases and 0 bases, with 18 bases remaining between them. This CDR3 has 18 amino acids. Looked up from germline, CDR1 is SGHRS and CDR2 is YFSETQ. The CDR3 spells CASSLFYSAMGSGNTIYF. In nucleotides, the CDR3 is TGCGCCAGCAGCTTATTTTACTCAGCGATGGGCTCTGGAAACACCATATATTTT. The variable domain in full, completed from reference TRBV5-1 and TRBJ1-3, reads KAGVTQTPRYLIKTRGQQVTLSCSPISGHRSVSWYQQTPGQGLQFLFEYFSETQRNKGNFPGRFSGRQFSNSRSEMNVSTLELGDSALYLCASSLFYSAMGSGNTIYFGEGSWLTVV.